This T cell receptor beta chain was observed in a study of T-cell reconstitution after alpha-beta-depleted transplantation in children. Germline CDR1 and CDR2: SGHRS and YFSETQ. V shed 0 bases and J shed 4 bases, with 7 bases lying between them. The CDR3 length is 13 residues. This clonotype occurred many times. The library targeted TCRbeta and was prepared with unique molecular identifiers. TCRdb reanalysed the PCR reads using MiXCR and keeps one entry per CDR3 protein. The data hold a few hundred thousand distinct CDR3 sequences, with about a tenth observed a single time. The TCR originated in a human donor who donated a stem cell graft to a child with acute myeloid leukemia. The chain joins TRBV5-1 to TRBJ1-1; D is ambiguous. The material sequenced was PBMCs from the stem cell graft donor, taken from the stem cell graft. CDR3 DNA sequence: TGCGCCAGCAGCTTGGGCAATCCCACTGAAGCTTTCTTT. Residues: CASSLGNPTEAFF.